The 10 T cell receptor beta chains in this list originate from one sample, sequenced in a study of blood T cells in healthy people across ages. Sample-barcoded 5' priming and a J-beta primer mix drove a second PCR of roughly 7 to 11 cycles. TCRdb independently ran MiXCR on the 5' RACE reads; one entry per CDR3 protein. The sample has some 900,000 distinct CDR3 sequences, around 30% seen once. Sequencing input: blood. All receptors derive from a woman of 80 years or more in good health.

This clonotype was found a few times. A much more abundant neighbour one base away suggests this may be a read error. The chain employs TRBV12-3 or TRBV12-4 and TRBJ2-5; 8 bases agree with TRBD1. The trim removed 6 bases at V and 5 bases at J, leaving 8 bases unmatched. The CDR3 runs 14 residues. CDR3 protein: CASRLQQGVETQYF. The CDR3 region has the DNA TGTGCCAGCAGGTTACAACAGGGGGTGGAGACCCAGTACTTC.

This clonotype was observed many times. The chain is built from TRBV10-1 and TRBJ2-5, with D uncertain. Trimming cost V 1 base and J 5 bases, with 5 bases left between them. There are 12 residues in the CDR3. Germline CDR1 and CDR2: WNHNN and SYGVQD (reference sequence). DNA for the CDR3: TGCGCCAGCAGTGAGTTAGGGGAGACCCAGTACTTC. Translating gives CASSELGETQYF.

A few counts support this clonotype. A much larger clone differs by one base, so this may be a read error. V is TRBV7-2 and J is TRBJ2-5; TRBD2 is a possible D gene (5 bases). The CDR3 sequence is 13 residues long. Germline V gene sequence: CDR1 SGHTA, CDR2 FQGNSA. V was shortened by 1 base and J by 7 bases, with 10 bases between the two germline ends. The CDR3 is CASSLGTRGTQYF. CDR3 DNA: TGTGCCAGCAGCTTAGGCACCCGGGGGACCCAGTACTTC.

This chain joins TRBV19 and TRBJ2-1, with TRBD1 identical over 10 bases. In germline, CDR1 is LNHDA, CDR2 SQIVND (reference sequence). This CDR3 is built from 16 residues. The trim removed 6 bases at V and 7 bases at J, leaving 12 bases unmatched. The DNA for the CDR3 is TGTGCCAGTAGCCCGAATAGGGACAGGGGAAAGAATGAGCAGTTCTTC. Translation: CASSPNRDRGKNEQFF.

The chain uses TRBV2 and TRBJ1-2; D perhaps matches TRBD1 (6 bases). V lost 7 bases to trimming and J lost 9 bases, with 18 bases between them. CDR1 is SNHLY and CDR2 is FYNNEI in the germline V gene. CDR3 length: 13 amino acids. Here the CDR3 DNA reads TGTGCCAGCATGGGGTTAAGGGACACTCGCTACACCTTC. Translated: CASMGLRDTRYTF.

This clonotype was detected only a few times. J is TRBJ1-2 and V is TRBV20-1, with a tentative D call TRBD1 (5 bases). Trimming stripped 4 bases from V and 7 bases from J, with 16 bases between. This CDR3 is built from 13 residues. The V gene's germline CDR1 is DFQATT and CDR2 SNEGSKA (reference sequence). The DNA of the CDR3 is TGCAGTGCTAAAGAAGGAGGGGCTGGTGGCTACACCTTC. Protein product: CSAKEGGAGGYTF.

This chain joins TRBV10-1 and TRBJ2-1; 7 bases match TRBD2. J gave up 0 bases and V 3 bases, and 2 bases lay outside the gene matches. CDR3 length equals 15 residues. In germline, CDR1 is WNHNN, CDR2 SYGVQD (reference sequence). The CDR3 DNA reads as TGCGCCAGCAGTGATAGCGGGCACTCCTACAATGAGCAGTTCTTC. Translating gives CASSDSGHSYNEQFF.

This clonotype has a handful of counts. The chain links TRBV5-1 to TRBJ2-5, with D possibly matching TRBD2 (5 bases). The V gene's germline CDR1 is SGHRS and CDR2 YFSETQ. Trimming left V 0 bases short and J 5 bases short, with 14 bases between. The CDR3 is made up of 15 amino acids. Written as DNA, the CDR3 is TGCGCCAGCAGCTTGGAGGCAGCCTCGGGGGAGACCCAGTACTTC. It codes for CASSLEAASGETQYF.

This clonotype was observed at least ten times. This rearrangement joins TRBV20-1 to TRBJ1-4, with 9 positions matching TRBD1. The CDR3 is 14 amino acids. V trimming: 0 bases; J trimming: 7 bases; junction bases outside the gene matches: 3. Germline-derived CDR1 and CDR2 are DFQATT and SNEGSKA (reference sequence). CDR3 sequence reads: CSARERTGVEKLFF. DNA of the CDR3: TGCAGTGCTAGAGAAAGGACAGGGGTTGAAAAACTGTTTTTT.

The chain joins TRBV18 to TRBJ2-1, with D tentatively TRBD1 (5 bases). The V gene's germline CDR1 is KGHSH and CDR2 LQKENI. V was shortened by 1 base and J by 9 bases, with 13 bases between the two germline ends. The length of the CDR3 is 14 residues. The CDR3, as DNA: TGTGCCAGCTCACCACGGCAGGGAAACAGTGAGCAGTTCTTC. It yields the protein CASSPRQGNSEQFF.